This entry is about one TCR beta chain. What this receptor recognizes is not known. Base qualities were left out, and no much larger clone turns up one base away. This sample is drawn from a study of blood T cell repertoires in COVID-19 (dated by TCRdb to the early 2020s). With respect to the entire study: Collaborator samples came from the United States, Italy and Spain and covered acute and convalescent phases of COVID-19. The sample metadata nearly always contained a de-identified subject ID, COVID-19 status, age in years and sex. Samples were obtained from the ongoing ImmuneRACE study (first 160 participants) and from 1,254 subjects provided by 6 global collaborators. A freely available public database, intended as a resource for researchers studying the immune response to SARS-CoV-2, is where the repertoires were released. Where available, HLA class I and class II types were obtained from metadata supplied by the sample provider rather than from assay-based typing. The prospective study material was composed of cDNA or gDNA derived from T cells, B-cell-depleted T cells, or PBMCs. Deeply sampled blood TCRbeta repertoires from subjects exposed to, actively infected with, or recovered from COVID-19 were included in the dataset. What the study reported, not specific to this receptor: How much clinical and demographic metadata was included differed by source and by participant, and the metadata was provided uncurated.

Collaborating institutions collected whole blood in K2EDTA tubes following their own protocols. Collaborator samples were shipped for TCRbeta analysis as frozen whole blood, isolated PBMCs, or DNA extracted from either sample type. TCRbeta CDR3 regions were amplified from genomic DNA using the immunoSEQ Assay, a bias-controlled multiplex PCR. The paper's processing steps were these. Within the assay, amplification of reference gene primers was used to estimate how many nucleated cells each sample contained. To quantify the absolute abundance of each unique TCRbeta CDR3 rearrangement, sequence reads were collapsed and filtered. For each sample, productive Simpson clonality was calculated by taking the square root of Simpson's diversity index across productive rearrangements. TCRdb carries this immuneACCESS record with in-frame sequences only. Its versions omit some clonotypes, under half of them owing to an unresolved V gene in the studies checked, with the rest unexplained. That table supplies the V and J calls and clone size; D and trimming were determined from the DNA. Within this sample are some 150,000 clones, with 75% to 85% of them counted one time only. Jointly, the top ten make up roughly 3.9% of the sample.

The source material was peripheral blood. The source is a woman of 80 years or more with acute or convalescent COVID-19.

For the CDR3, the sequence is CASSLGAAGYTF. The sequenced DNA: TGTGCCAGCAGCTTGGGCGCGGCTGGCTACACCTTC. The chain is assembled from TRBV5-6 and TRBJ1-2; no D gene call is confident. The CDR1 and CDR2 encoded by the germline V gene are SGHDT and YYEEEE. Spanning cysteine to phenylalanine, the CDR3 consists of 12 amino acids. This entry keeps only the CDR3 DNA: 36 bases, framed from base 1. The germline ends are 7 bases apart after V is trimmed by 0 bases and J by 7 bases.